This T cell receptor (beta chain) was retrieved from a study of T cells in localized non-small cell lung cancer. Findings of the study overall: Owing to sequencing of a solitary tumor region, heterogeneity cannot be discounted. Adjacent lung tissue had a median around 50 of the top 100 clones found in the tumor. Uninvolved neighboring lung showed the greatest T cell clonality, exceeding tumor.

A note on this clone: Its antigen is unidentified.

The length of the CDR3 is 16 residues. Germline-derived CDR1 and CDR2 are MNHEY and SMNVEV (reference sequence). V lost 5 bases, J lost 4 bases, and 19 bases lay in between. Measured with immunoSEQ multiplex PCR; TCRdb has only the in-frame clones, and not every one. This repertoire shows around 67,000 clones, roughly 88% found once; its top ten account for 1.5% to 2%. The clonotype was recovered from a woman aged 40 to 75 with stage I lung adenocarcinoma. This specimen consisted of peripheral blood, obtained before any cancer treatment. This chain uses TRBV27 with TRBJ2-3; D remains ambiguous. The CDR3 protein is CASSPASSVYSDTQYF. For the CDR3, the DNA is TGTGCCAGCAGTCCCGCATCTTCTGTGTATTCAGATACGCAGTATTTT.